Sequencing of this T cell receptor (beta chain) was carried out in a study of shared clonotypes between healthy human individuals (dated by TCRdb to between 2020 and 2021). Some background on the complete study: The cohort comprised a couple of women and a few men aged 18 to 49 years. For each donor, three plates each were used for CD4 naive and CD4 memory, two plates were used for CD8 naive, and one plate was used for CD8 memory. The study deeply sequenced blood TCR repertoires of five healthy adults to estimate repertoire size and the extent of clonotype sharing between individuals. To increase sequencing depth and limit assay-specific biases, different laboratories used diverse techniques to prepare libraries and sequence TCR repertoires. Per donor, leukapheresis produced somewhere between about 0.9 and 9 billion PBMCs.

Comments on this clone: The antigen this receptor binds is unknown. No clone much larger than this one lies a single base away; base qualities are absent.

Using the deep immunoSEQ assay, multiplex PCR amplified TCR CDR3 regions from genomic DNA. For each cell subset, the extracted genomic DNA was distributed evenly across all wells of several immunoSEQ 96-well plates, and each plate served as one replicate. For sorted subsets, approximately 200 ng of genomic DNA, equivalent to tens of thousands of T cell genomes, went into each replicate PCR. Purified libraries were quantified with a Qubit 3.0 fluorometer, sized on a Bioanalyzer 2100, and re-quantified with the KAPA Library Quantification kit. Each immunoSEQ 96-well plate was sequenced on its own single-read 150-cycle Illumina NextSeq 550 flow cell. In the paper's pipeline: Because the immunoSEQ output held only junctional sequences and lacked quality scores, the filtering could not match the filtering applied to full-length reads. To assign V/J genes and CDR3, sequences were annotated using PyIR, a Python wrapper for IgBLAST v1.9, with IMGT germline references. Any read was removed if the V/J assignment was weak (E-value above 1e-6), the CDR3 was missing, or the read contained stop codons, out-of-frame junctions, or ambiguous translated residues. V3J clonotypes were defined as sequences sharing an identical inferred V gene, J gene, and CDR3 amino acid sequence. The percentage overlap between two repertoires was calculated by dividing the number of shared unique clonotypes by the size of the smaller repertoire. RTK rarefaction, the Chao1 estimator, and Recon v2.1 estimates of unobserved clonotypes were used to assess repertoire richness. OLGA was used to compute generation probabilities for all TCRbeta clonotypes that the gDNA method yielded from a few donors. The immuneACCESS repertoire file appears here via TCRdb, limited to in-frame rearrangements. These files lack a portion of the clones; in checked studies, under half of the deficit traces to unresolved V genes, and the cause of the others is not known. V, J and clone size are those of that table, while D and trimming were read from the DNA. This sample comprises approximately 100,000 clones, about 67% of them detected only once. The ten largest clones capture approximately 25% of the sample.

Trimming accounts for 5 bases at V and 4 bases at J, while the number of junction bases matched to no gene is 9. CDR1 and CDR2 are drawn from the germline V gene (reference sequence): LNHDA, SQIVND. From cysteine to phenylalanine, the CDR3 is 15 amino acids long. Kept here is only the CDR3 DNA, which spans 45 bases and is read in frame from base 1. Paper-wide results and their limitations: Naive subsets generally had larger estimated clonotype richness than memory subsets did. Because the study included a small number of donors, the genetic and exposure-history diversity represented was limited. Even with the large sequencing depth, rarefaction of the sorted-subset datasets indicated that sequencing was incomplete. Higher generation probabilities were observed for clonotypes shared by all four sorted-subset donors than for non-shared clonotypes. Pairwise subsampling indicated that sequencing depth was expected to affect the degree of clonotype sharing among donors. Roughly 5% of naive CD4, 3.5% of naive CD8, about 2.1% of memory CD4, and approximately 0.39% of memory CD8 clonotypes were shared across a few donors. Sampling was limited to blood, and TCR repertoires in tissue likely differ from TCR repertoires in blood.

The donors were healthy, HIV-negative adults who had no recently reported acute infections or vaccinations. Every donor was a Caucasian adult living in Nashville, Tennessee, USA. CD8 memory samples combined magnetically selected CD45RO+ cells with CCR7-negative CD45RA+ effector memory (TemRA) cells. After blood collection by leukapheresis, PBMCs were isolated using Ficoll-Histopaque density gradient centrifugation and then cryopreserved in the vapor phase of liquid nitrogen. Analytical flow cytometry was used to check the purity and quantity of every magnetically sorted T cell population. Genomic DNA was isolated from every sorted fraction and measured by UV absorbance on a Nanodrop 2000c.

The chain employs TRBV19 and TRBJ1-1; 8 bases in the middle match TRBD1. The sequence was obtained from a woman between 25 and 40 years old in good health. The specimen was memory CD8+ T cells sorted from blood. The cell subset or site label corresponds to: CD45RO+ cells pooled with CCR7-negative TemRA cells. At the DNA level, the sequence is TGTGCCAGTAGTGAGTGGACAGGGATTATCACTGAAGCTTTCTTT. Its product reads: CASSEWTGIITEAFF.